This TCR beta chain is from a study of blood T cell repertoires in COVID-19. For the study at large: Acute-phase and convalescent COVID-19 samples originated in the United States, Italy and Spain. From T cells, B-cell-depleted T cells, or PBMCs came the material, which was cDNA or gDNA.

As processed by the authors: Estimation of nucleated cell counts was performed using reference gene primer amplification. Clones were read by immunoSEQ multiplex PCR, and TCRdb kept only the in-frame ones, dropping some. From that table come the V and J calls and clone size; the DNA was used to work out D and trimming. The data contain around 190,000 clones, roughly 81% of them singletons. V shed 8 bases and J 8 bases; nucleotides not matched to a gene: 5. Germline V lookup: CDR1 KGHSH, CDR2 LQKENI. The CDR3 extends over 12 amino acids. The sequence was obtained from a woman older than 75 with acute or convalescent COVID-19. Sequenced: peripheral blood. The V gene is TRBV18, the J gene TRBJ1-1, with TRBD1 identical over 10 bases. CDR3 protein: CASTTGGGEAFF. CDR3 DNA: TGTGCCAGCACGACAGGGGGCGGAGAAGCTTTCTTT.